The 20 T cell receptor beta chains below were found in one sample sequenced in a study of blood T cell repertoires in COVID-19. Here immunoSEQ multiplex PCR was the method, and the copy in TCRdb shows in-frame clones only, minus some. The top ten clones hold 2.5% to 3% of a sample with 250,000 to 400,000 clones, roughly 88% of them seen once. The sequenced sample consisted of peripheral blood. The source of these receptors is a woman aged 30 to 39 with COVID-19, enrolled during active disease.

The chain combines TRBV30 with TRBJ1-4, with D tentatively TRBD1 (5 bases). This CDR3 has 11 residues. In germline, CDR1 is GTSNPN, CDR2 SVGIG (reference sequence). The V end was cut by 3 bases, the J end by 8 bases, with 7 bases between. CDR3 in DNA: TGTGCCTGGAGAACAGGAGAAAAACTGTTTTTT. This gives the protein CAWRTGEKLFF.

The chain has TRBV29-1 and TRBJ2-7; D ambiguous. Germline V gives CDR1 SQVTM, CDR2 ANQGSEA. V was cut by 3 bases and J by 1 base, with 4 bases left in between. The CDR3 has 11 amino acids. CDR3 bases: TGCAGCGTTGACGTGTCCTACGAGCAGTACTTC. The encoded protein is CSVDVSYEQYF.

J is TRBJ2-1 and V is TRBV5-6; D possibly corresponds to TRBD1 (5 bases). There are 15 residues in the CDR3. V shed 4 bases and J shed 0 bases, with 11 bases lying between them. Germline CDR1 is SGHDT and CDR2 is YYEEEE. DNA for the CDR3: TGTGCCAGCAGCCCCAGGGAACTCTCCTACAATGAGCAGTTCTTC. Translating it yields CASSPRELSYNEQFF.

The chain is built from TRBV7-9 and TRBJ2-7, with D perhaps TRBD1 (5 bases). The CDR3 loop spans 13 amino acids. CDR1 is SEHNR and CDR2 is FQNEAQ in the germline V gene (reference sequence). The V gene lost 5 bases and the J gene lost 2 bases, with 10 bases spanning the gap. The CDR3 DNA follows: TGTGCCAGCAGCAAGGGGATCGCCTACGAGCAGTACTTC. It encodes CASSKGIAYEQYF.

The rearrangement joins TRBV7-8 to TRBJ2-3, with 12 bases lining up with TRBD2. The germline gives CDR1 SGHVS, CDR2 FQNEAQ. The CDR3 length is 16 residues. Losses at the gene ends were 5 bases for V and 5 bases for J; bases not matched to a gene: 8. CDR3 sequence reads: CASSPHLAGGEDTQYF. CDR3 coding DNA: TGTGCCAGCAGCCCACACCTAGCGGGAGGGGAAGATACGCAGTATTTT.

The chain combines TRBV21-1 with TRBJ2-1; whether TRBD2, the table's D call, matches the DNA was not checked. TRBV21-1 counts as a pseudogene. The CDR3 is 16 amino acids. CDR3 nucleotides: TGTGCCAGCAGCCCCTCCGGGGGGCTTGAGTACAATGAGCAGTTCTTC. Amino acid sequence: CASSPSGGLEYNEQFF.

The CDR3 DNA sequence: TGTGCCAGCAGCAAAAGAGGGGGACAGTGGGAGCAGTTCTTC. Its protein product is CASSKRGGQWEQFF. This chain connects TRBV21-1 to TRBJ2-1; the table's TRBD1 call for D was not verified on the DNA. TRBV21-1 is an annotated pseudogene. The CDR3 totals 14 residues.

This clone was detected only a few times. In nucleotides, the CDR3 is TGTGCCAGCAGTCGGACAGCTCAAGAGACCCAGTACTTC. Its translation is CASSRTAQETQYF. This chain joins TRBV6-2 or TRBV6-3 and TRBJ2-5, with D maybe TRBD1 (6 bases). Germline assignment: CDR1 MNHEY and CDR2 SVGEGT. Trimming pared 5 bases from V and 2 bases from J, leaving 9 bases between. The CDR3 has 13 residues.

The chain links TRBV4-1 to TRBJ2-1; 9 nucleotides align to TRBD2. CDR3 length: 18 residues. CDR1 is MGHRA, CDR2 YSYEKL, per germline. V lost 6 bases and J lost 0; bases outside the gene matches: 12. The CDR3 DNA is TGCGCCAGCAGGGGGACTAGCTCCTATAGAAGCTCCTACAATGAGCAGTTCTTC. Amino acid sequence: CASRGTSSYRSSYNEQFF.

A single count supports this clone. The J gene is TRBJ2-3, the V gene TRBV13; perhaps TRBD2 as D (5 bases). CDR1 is PRHDT, CDR2 FYEKMQ, per germline (reference sequence). CDR3 length: 15 amino acids. V lost 3 bases to trimming and J lost 3 bases, with 13 bases between them. This CDR3 is CASSFLAWETDTQYF. Written as DNA, the CDR3 is TGTGCCAGCAGCTTCCTCGCTTGGGAGACAGATACGCAGTATTTT.

The J gene is TRBJ2-7, the V gene TRBV5-4, with 8 bases that match TRBD1. The CDR3 covers 13 residues. The germline gives CDR1 SGHNT, CDR2 YYREEE (reference sequence). The J segment lost 7 bases and the V segment lost 4 bases, leaving 7 bases of the junction unmatched. The CDR3 is CASSGDRGLEQYF. The DNA for the CDR3 is TGTGCCAGCAGCGGTGACAGGGGCCTAGAGCAGTACTTC.

The chain joins TRBV5-1 to TRBJ1-1; D unclear. Trimming took off 5 bases at V and 1 base at J, with 6 bases between the two ends. Germline V gene lookup returns CDR1 SGHRS and CDR2 YFSETQ. This CDR3 has 12 residues. CDR3 DNA sequence: TGCGCCAGCAGTCCAGGGAACACTGAAGCTTTCTTT. This gives the protein CASSPGNTEAFF.

The chain employs TRBV14 and TRBJ1-4; 8 bases match TRBD1. Trimming took 4 bases from V and 0 from J; bases not matched to a gene: 4. Germline assignment: CDR1 SGHDN and CDR2 FVKESK. The CDR3 is made up of 16 amino acids. The CDR3 region has the DNA TGTGCCAGCAGCCGCCGGACAGGGCCAACTAATGAAAAACTGTTTTTT. The encoded protein is CASSRRTGPTNEKLFF.

This chain uses TRBV5-1 with TRBJ2-7; 8 nucleotides agree with TRBD2. CDR3 length: 14 residues. Trimming cost V 2 bases and J 5 bases; bases outside gene matches: 6. Germline CDR1 SGHRS, CDR2 YFSETQ. The CDR3 sequence is CASSFGTSLNEQYF. CDR3 nucleotide sequence: TGCGCCAGCAGCTTCGGGACTAGTCTTAACGAGCAGTACTTC.

The CDR3 reads CASSLNTRENSPLHF. CDR3 coding DNA: TGCGCCAGCAGCTTGAACACCAGGGAAAATTCACCCCTCCACTTT. The rearrangement joins TRBV5-1 to TRBJ1-6; the D gene is possibly TRBD1 (5 bases). The CDR3 is made up of 15 amino acids. V shed 1 base and J shed 7 bases, with 12 bases lying between them. The germline V gene encodes CDR1 SGHRS and CDR2 YFSETQ. Supplemented by reference TRBV5-1 and TRBJ1-6, the full variable domain reads KAGVTQTPRYLIKTRGQQVTLSCSPISGHRSVSWYQQTPGQGLQFLFEYFSETQRNKGNFPGRFSGRQFSNSRSEMNVSTLELGDSALYLCASSLNTRENSPLHFGNGTRLTVT.

CDR3 loop: CASSFGQGGETQYF. The CDR3 DNA reads as TGTGCCAGCAGTTTTGGACAGGGAGGGGAGACCCAGTACTTC. The rearrangement uses TRBV2 and TRBJ2-5, with a tentative D call TRBD1 (8 bases). Trimming left V 5 bases short and J 5 bases short, with 15 bases between. CDR3 length: 14 residues. The germline gives CDR1 SNHLY, CDR2 FYNNEI.

This clone was recorded once. This chain connects TRBV15 to TRBJ1-1; a weak D match, TRBD1 (6 bases). This CDR3 is built from 14 residues. The germline gives CDR1 LNHNV, CDR2 YYDKDF (reference sequence). The V and J ends lost 0 bases and 10 bases respectively, with 15 bases between them. The CDR3, as DNA: TGTGCCACCAGCAGAGACAGGGGCACGGGTGGAGCTTTCTTT. Its translation is CATSRDRGTGGAFF. The entire variable domain, with the rest obtained from reference TRBV15 and TRBJ1-1, is as follows: DAMVIQNPRYQVTQFGKPVTLSCSQTLNHNVMYWYQQKSSQAPKLLFHYYDKDFNNEADTPDNFQSRRPNTSFCFLDIRSPGLGDTAMYLCATSRDRGTGGAFFGQGTRLTVV.

This sequence joins TRBV7-9 and TRBJ2-1, with 10 positions matching TRBD2. The germline gives CDR1 SEHNR, CDR2 FQNEAQ (reference sequence). After removal of 0 bases from V and 13 bases from J, the junction contained 12 bases not matched to a gene. This CDR3 is 16 amino acids long. In DNA form, the CDR3 reads TGTGCCAGCAGCTTAGCGATGGCTAGCGGGAGTAGTATTCAGTTCTTC. It specifies CASSLAMASGSSIQFF.

The rearrangement joins TRBV7-2 to TRBJ2-1; D is possibly TRBD2 (5 bases). V lost 8 bases, J lost 5 bases, and 22 bases lay in between. The CDR3 covers 16 residues. CDR1 SGHTA and CDR2 FQGNSA come from the germline V gene. Written as DNA, the CDR3 is TGTGCCAGCTCGCCGAGGGCACAAAAACGGAACAATGAGCAGTTCTTC. Its translation is CASSPRAQKRNNEQFF.

The J gene is TRBJ2-2, the V gene TRBV7-9; D is ambiguous. CDR1 and CDR2 (germline): SEHNR, FQNEAQ (reference sequence). Deletions cut 2 bases from V and 3 bases from J, with 7 bases between. The CDR3 totals 14 residues. CDR3 in amino acids: CASSLMADTGELFF. The DNA of the CDR3 is TGTGCCAGCAGCTTAATGGCGGACACCGGGGAGCTGTTTTTT.